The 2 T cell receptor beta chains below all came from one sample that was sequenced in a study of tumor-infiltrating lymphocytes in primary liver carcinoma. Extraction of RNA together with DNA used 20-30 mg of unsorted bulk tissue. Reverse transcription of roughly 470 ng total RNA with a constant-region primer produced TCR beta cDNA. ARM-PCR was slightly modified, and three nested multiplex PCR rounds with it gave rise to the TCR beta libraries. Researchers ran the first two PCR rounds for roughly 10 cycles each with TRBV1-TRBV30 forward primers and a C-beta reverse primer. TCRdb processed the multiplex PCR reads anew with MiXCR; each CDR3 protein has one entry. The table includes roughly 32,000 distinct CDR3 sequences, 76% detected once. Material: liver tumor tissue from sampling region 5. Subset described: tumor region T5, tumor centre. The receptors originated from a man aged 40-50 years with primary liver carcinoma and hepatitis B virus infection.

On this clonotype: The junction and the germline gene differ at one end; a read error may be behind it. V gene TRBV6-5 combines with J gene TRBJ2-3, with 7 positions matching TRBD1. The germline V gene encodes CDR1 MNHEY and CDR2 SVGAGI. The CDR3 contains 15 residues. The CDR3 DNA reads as TGTGCCAGCAATTACTTCCATCCAGGGACAGATACGCAGTATTTC. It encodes CASNYFHPGTDTQYF.

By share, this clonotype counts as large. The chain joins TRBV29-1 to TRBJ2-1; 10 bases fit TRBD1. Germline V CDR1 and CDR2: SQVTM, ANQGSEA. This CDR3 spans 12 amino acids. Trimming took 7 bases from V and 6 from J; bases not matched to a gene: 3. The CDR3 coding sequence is TGCAGCGCCCGGACAGGGGGCAATGAGCAGTTCTTC. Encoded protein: CSARTGGNEQFF.